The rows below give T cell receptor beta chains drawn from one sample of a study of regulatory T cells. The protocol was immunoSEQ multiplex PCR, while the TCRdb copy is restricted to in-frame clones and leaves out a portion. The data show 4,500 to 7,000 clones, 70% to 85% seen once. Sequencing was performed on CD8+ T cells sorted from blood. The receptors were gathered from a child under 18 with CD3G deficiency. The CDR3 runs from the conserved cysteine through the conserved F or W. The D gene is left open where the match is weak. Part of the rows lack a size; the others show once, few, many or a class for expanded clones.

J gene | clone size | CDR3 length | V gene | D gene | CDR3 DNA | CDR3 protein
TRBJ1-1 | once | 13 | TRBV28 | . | TGTGCCAGCAGTTTTGCCGAGAACACTGAAGCTTTCTTT | CASSFAENTEAFF
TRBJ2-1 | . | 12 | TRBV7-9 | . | TGTGCCAGCAGCTTTGGGGGGACTGAGCAGTTCTTC | CASSFGGTEQFF
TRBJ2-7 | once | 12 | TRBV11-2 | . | TGTGCCAGCAGCCTTCAACCCTACGAGCAGTACTTC | CASSLQPYEQYF
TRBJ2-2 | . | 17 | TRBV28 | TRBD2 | TGTGCCAGCAGTTTACGAAGGGCTAGCGGCAGAACCGGGGAGCTGTTTTTT | CASSLRRASGRTGELFF
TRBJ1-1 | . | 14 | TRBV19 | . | TGTGCCAGTAGTGCTGGGGGAACGGCGAGTGAAGCTTTCTTT | CASSAGGTASEAFF
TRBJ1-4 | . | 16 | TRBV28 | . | TGTGCCAGCAGTTTAACGAGGGGGTCAACTAATGAAAAACTGTTTTTT | CASSLTRGSTNEKLFF
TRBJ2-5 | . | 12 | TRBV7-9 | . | TGTGCCAGCAGCTTAGAGAACACGGAGCAGTACTTC | CASSLENTEQYF
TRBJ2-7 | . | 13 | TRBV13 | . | TGTGCCAGCAGCTTAGGTCTAACTGGGGAGCAGTACTTC | CASSLGLTGEQYF
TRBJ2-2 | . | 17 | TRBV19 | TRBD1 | TGCGCCAGTAGTACCCTCCGCATACAGGGGGACACCGGGGAGCTGTTTTTT | CASSTLRIQGDTGELFF
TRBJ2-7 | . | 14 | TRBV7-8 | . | TGTGCCAGCAGCTTAGAAATGGGCAGCTACGAGCAGTACTTC | CASSLEMGSYEQYF
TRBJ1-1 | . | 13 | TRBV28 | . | TGTGCCAGCAGTTTACTGGGGTACACTGAAGCTTTCTTT | CASSLLGYTEAFF
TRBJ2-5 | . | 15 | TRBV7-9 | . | TGTGCCAGCAGCTTAGAAGGGGAACATTGGGAGACCCAGTACTTC | CASSLEGEHWETQYF
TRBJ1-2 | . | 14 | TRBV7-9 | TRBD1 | TGTGCCAGCAGCCCAACCGGGGACAGTTATGGCTACACCTTC | CASSPTGDSYGYTF
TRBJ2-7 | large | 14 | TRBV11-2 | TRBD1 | TGTGCCAGCAGCTTCGGGACAGGGAGCTACGAGCAGTACTTC | CASSFGTGSYEQYF
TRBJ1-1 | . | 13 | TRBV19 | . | TGTGCCAGTAGTATCGGGAAGAGGGCTGAAGCTTTCTTT | CASSIGKRAEAFF
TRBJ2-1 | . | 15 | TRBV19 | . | TGTGCCAGTAGTATCGGTAGCGGCTCCTACAATGAGCAGTTCTTC | CASSIGSGSYNEQFF
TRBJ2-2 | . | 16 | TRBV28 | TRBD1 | TGTGCCAGCAGTTTACGCAGGGGGCGCGGGACCGGGGAGCTGTTTTTT | CASSLRRGRGTGELFF
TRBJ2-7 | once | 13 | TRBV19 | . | TGTGCCAGTAGCCCGGGGCCTTTCTACGAGCAGTACTTC | CASSPGPFYEQYF
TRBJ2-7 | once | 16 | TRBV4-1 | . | TGCGCCAGCAGCCCACTCCCCGGACGGTCCTCCTACGAGCAGTACTTC | CASSPLPGRSSYEQYF
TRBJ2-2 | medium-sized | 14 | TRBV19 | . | TGTGCCAGTGCTTTCTCCAATAGTGCCGGGGAGCTGTTTTTT | CASAFSNSAGELFF
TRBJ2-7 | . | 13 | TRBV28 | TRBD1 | TGTGCCAGCAGTGTCGGGACAGCCTACGAGCAGTACTTC | CASSVGTAYEQYF
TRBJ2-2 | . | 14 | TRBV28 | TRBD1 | TGTGCCACCGGGGGACAGGGAAACACCGGGGAGCTGTTTTTT | CATGGQGNTGELFF
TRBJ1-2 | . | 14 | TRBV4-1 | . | TGCGCCAGCAGCCGGCCGGCAGGGAAGGGTGGCTACACCTTC | CASSRPAGKGGYTF
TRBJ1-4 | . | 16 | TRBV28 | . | TGTGCCAGCAGTCCCCCTATCGAGGGGCGGAGAGAAAAACTGTTTTTT | CASSPPIEGRREKLFF
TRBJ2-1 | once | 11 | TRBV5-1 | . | TGCGCCAGCAGCGACAGTTATGAGCAGTTCTTC | CASSDSYEQFF
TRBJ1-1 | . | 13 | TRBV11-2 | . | TGTGCCAGCAGCTCCACAGTGAACACTGAAGCTTTCTTT | CASSSTVNTEAFF